In its sample, the clone carrying this TCR beta chain was seen a few times. The antigen remains unidentified. Alongside a J-beta primer mix, a sample-barcoded 5' primer served in a second PCR lasting roughly 6 to 12 cycles. The template-switch adaptor was a 5' adaptor with 12 random nucleotides. It tagged each cDNA molecule. TCRdb reprocessed the 5' RACE reads with MiXCR, giving one entry per CDR3 protein. The data hold about a million distinct CDR3 sequences, with about 51% observed a single time. The CDR3 length is 13 residues. Germline V gene data show CDR1 as SQVTM and CDR2 as ANQGSEA. V was clipped by 4 bases and J by 6 bases, with 13 bases between them. The data were obtained in a study of blood T cells in healthy people across ages. General observations from the study: It was the long-lived donors that had more naive CD4+ cells and higher diversity than aged donors.

The clonotype was recovered from a woman aged 55-69 years in good health. Specimen: blood. The chain links TRBV29-1 to TRBJ2-1; D uncertain. CDR3 loop: CSVVRSRSNEQFF. CDR3 nucleotides: TGCAGCGTTGTAAGGTCCAGGAGCAATGAGCAGTTCTTC.